This TCR beta chain was found in a study of beta chain features in type 1 diabetes (dated by TCRdb to between 2017 and 2018). Concerning the study at large: No differences in mean age, gender distribution, total cell number or subset yield were found between patients and healthy donors. Regulatory and stem cell-like memory subsets were isolated from only 8 patients and roughly 8 healthy donors, whereas naive and central memory subsets came from all 28 donors. In the study, recently diagnosed type 1 diabetes patients and matched healthy donors were compared on the TCRB repertoires of their sorted circulating CD4+ T cell subsets. A total of just under 110,000,000 sorted cells were examined across all samples, and RNA yield correlated strongly with the number of cells per subset. General study outcomes and caveats: Naive, central memory and regulatory TCRB repertoires appeared more similar among patients than among healthy donors. In all four CD4+ subsets, TCRB CDR3 length was moderately but significantly shorter in type 1 diabetes patients. Patients with type 1 diabetes made fewer insertions and deleted more nucleotides at VDJ recombination sites, implying thymic rearrangement abnormalities. Because cDNA was sequenced instead of genomic DNA, activated cells with high expression could be over-represented, although the groups did not differ in activation or CD3 levels. HLA sub-analyses involved small numbers of individuals, so any influence of HLA type on TCRB rearrangement remained unresolved. Shorter templates might be favored by PCR, yet because patient and control samples were amplified and corrected together, any such skew would affect both groups equally.

V was cut back by 8 bases and J by 1 base, leaving a gap of 12 bases between them. Sequences MDHEN (CDR1) and SYDVKM (CDR2) are obtained from the germline V gene. Reading from cysteine to phenylalanine, the CDR3 counts 13 amino acids. Only the CDR3 part of the read is kept: 39 bases, read in frame from the first base. For this clone: There is no known antigen for this receptor. Per-base qualities were not stored, and no clone one base away is much larger.

From each donor, a single peripheral blood sample of about 100 mL on average was drawn into heparinised tubes. A BD FACSAria II and a panel including CD45RO, CCR7, CD25, CD127, CD95 and CD27 were used to sort naive, central memory, regulatory and stem cell-like memory CD4+ T cells. All sorted populations exceeded 98% purity. Right away, PBMCs were isolated by Lymphoprep density gradient centrifugation and were stained directly, with no culture step. So that batch effects would be minimized, each experiment stained and sorted samples in pairs, pairing one healthy donor with one patient. The High Capacity cDNA Reverse Transcription Kit was used to reverse transcribe all of the isolated RNA, meaning that expressed TCRB transcripts were what got sequenced. Deep immunoSEQ sequencing was performed on naive, central memory and regulatory T cell samples, with an average of roughly 3.5 million total reads per sample. Sorted cells were lysed in RLT buffer, and RNA was extracted using DNase-treated RNeasy Micro or Mini kits according to cell number. To prevent cross-contamination, every cell subset was processed on its own, while patient and healthy donor samples were processed together. The immunoSEQ multiplex PCR was used to amplify TCRB sequences from cDNA, yielding 87-bp fragments that span the CDR3 region. Sequencing of the amplicons was done on the Illumina HiSeq platform. The authors' pipeline ran thus. PCR bias was computationally corrected using synthetic template baselines, reads within Hamming distance 2 were collapsed, and singletons that could not be merged were discarded. Reads were aligned against IMGT so that V, D and J genes, CDR3 length and insertions or deletions at six rearrangement sites could be assigned. Within each subset, clonotype counts were normalized to the number of sorted cells before true diversity and Gini coefficients were calculated with the tcR R package. Repertoire sharing was quantified using the overlap coefficient calculated on TCRB nucleotide sequences. Out-of-frame TCRB sequences from naive cells were analyzed to stand in for the pre-selection repertoire. TCRdb carries this immuneACCESS record with in-frame sequences only. Its versions omit some clonotypes, under half of them owing to an unresolved V gene in the studies checked, with the rest unexplained. The V and J calls and clone size were taken over from that table, and D and trimming were inferred from the DNA. Within this sample are 550,000 to 850,000 clones, with 13% of them counted one time only. The ten largest account for 0.022% of the sample.

Sequencing was carried out using naive CD4+ T cells from blood. Per the publication, the cell subset or site label means: true naive CD4+ T cells. The receptor was derived from a man aged 18 to 29 with type 1 diabetes. Recombination joined TRBV28 with TRBJ2-7; TRBD1 could be the D gene, as 6 bases match. The sequenced DNA is TGTGCCAGCGGGGACACGCGATCCTACGAGCAGTACTTC. This encodes CASGDTRSYEQYF.